This TCR beta chain was identified in a study of shared clonotypes between healthy human individuals. Study at large: CD8 memory received one plate per donor, CD8 naive two, CD4 memory three and CD4 naive three.

Each sample came from a Caucasian adult donor living in Nashville, Tennessee. A CD45RA-negative memory subset and a CD45RA+ naive subset were separated from the CD4+ cells. Sequenced by immunoSEQ multiplex PCR; TCRdb stores in-frame clones only, minus some. The repertoire holds roughly 1,000,000 clones, 70% to 80% seen once, with 0.5% to 0.65% in the top ten. Broader study findings: Shared clonotypes: about 5.3% naive CD4, under 4% naive CD8, under 2.5% memory CD4, 0.35% to 0.5% memory CD8.

Regarding this clone: Its target is not known.

The CDR3 sequence is 11 residues long. V lost 4 bases, J lost 8 bases, and 5 bases lay in between. Germline assignment: CDR1 SNHLY and CDR2 FYNNEI. The chain carries TRBV2 and TRBJ1-4; D is uncertain. The sample was memory CD4+ T cells from PBMCs. Subset in this sample: CD45RA-negative fraction. The clonotype was recovered from a man younger than 35 in good health. Some clones in this sample may be carry-over from other donors' samples. In nucleotides, the CDR3 is TGTGCCAGCAGTGGCGGGGAAAAACTGTTTTTT. Its translation is CASSGGEKLFF.